Presented here are 20 T cell receptor beta chains from one specimen sequenced in a study of regulatory T cells in long-lasting Graves disease. Sample time point: newly diagnosed GD, antithyroid drugs for less than 3 months. Preparation of the TCR library used RNA extracted from PBMCs. Researchers made TCR beta libraries by using iRepertoire HTBI primers and running Arm-PCR on CDR3 regions. TCRdb re-derived calls from the multiplex PCR reads in MiXCR, one entry per CDR3 protein. The table lists about 370,000 distinct CDR3 sequences, about a sixth of them singletons. The material was peripheral blood mononuclear cells (PBMCs), obtained at new diagnosis, from a patient treated with antithyroid drugs. These receptor sequences come from a female donor with Graves disease.

The chain joins TRBV6-1 to TRBJ2-7, with a tentative D call TRBD1 (6 bases). This CDR3 is 13 amino acids long. The V end lost 7 bases, the J end lost 6 bases, and 16 bases lay between the germline ends. From germline, CDR1 is MNHNS and CDR2 SASEGT. CDR3 amino acids: CASTHIGGGEQYF. CDR3 in DNA: TGTGCCAGCACTCACATAGGGGGTGGCGAGCAGTACTTC.

This clonotype was recorded many times. The V call is TRBV6-1, the J call TRBJ1-5, with D possibly TRBD1 on 5 matching bases. CDR3 length: 13 amino acids. Per the germline V gene, CDR1 is MNHNS and CDR2 is SASEGT. V was clipped by 9 bases and J by 4 bases, with 13 bases between them. The CDR3 reads CASHSGINQPQHF. In DNA, the CDR3 is TGTGCCAGTCACTCAGGGATTAATCAGCCCCAGCATTTT.

In its sample, this clonotype was seen a few times. The chain links TRBV4-3 to TRBJ2-2; D is ambiguous. CDR3 length: 15 amino acids. The V end was cut by 4 bases, the J end by 6 bases, with 15 bases between. Germline CDR1 is LGHNA and CDR2 is YSLEER. DNA of the CDR3: TGCGCCAGCAGCCCAGGACGTCCGGGCGCCGGGGAGCTGTTTTTT. This sequence encodes CASSPGRPGAGELFF.

This clonotype has at least ten counts. The V and J genes are TRBV6-1 and TRBJ2-5; TRBD2 matches 9 bases. CDR1 is MNHNS, CDR2 SASEGT, per germline. The V segment lost 6 bases and the J segment 2 bases; nucleotides outside the gene matches: 13. The CDR3 has 17 amino acids. As DNA, the CDR3 is TGTGCCAGCAGCCCCTGGGATTTGACTAGCGGACAAGAGACCCAGTACTTC. Its protein product is CASSPWDLTSGQETQYF.

In this sample, this clonotype turned up a few times. The rearrangement links TRBV18 to TRBJ1-3, with D unclear. Germline V gene lookup returns CDR1 KGHSH and CDR2 LQKENI. The CDR3 is 14 amino acids. Trimming left V 0 bases short and J 4 bases short, with 7 bases between. CDR3 nucleotide sequence: TGTGCCAGCTCACCACCGGGTTTGGGAAACACCATATATTTT. It is translated as CASSPPGLGNTIYF.

The V call is TRBV7-3, the J call TRBJ2-7; the D is unclear. V shed 4 bases and J shed 2 bases, with 24 bases lying between them. The CDR3 covers 18 residues. Looked up from germline, CDR1 is SGHTA and CDR2 is FQGTGA. CDR3 sequence: CASSSSRRHSPPAYEQYF. The CDR3 nucleotides read TGTGCCAGCAGCTCCAGCAGGCGACATTCCCCACCAGCCTACGAGCAGTACTTC.

There are many counts of this clonotype. The rearrangement uses TRBV5-1 and TRBJ2-3; D tentatively reads TRBD1 or TRBD2 (6 bases each). Germline lookup yields CDR1 SGHRS and CDR2 YFSETQ. V lost 1 base and J lost 5, with 14 bases in between. The length of the CDR3 is 15 residues. CDR3 amino acids: CASSLYTGARDTQYF. CDR3 DNA sequence: TGCGCCAGCAGCTTGTATACGGGGGCAAGAGATACGCAGTATTTT. Using reference TRBV5-1 and TRBJ2-3 for the parts outside the CDR3, the full variable domain is KAGVTQTPRYLIKTRGQQVTLSCSPISGHRSVSWYQQTPGQGLQFLFEYFSETQRNKGNFPGRFSGRQFSNSRSEMNVSTLELGDSALYLCASSLYTGARDTQYFGPGTRLTVL.

The J gene is TRBJ2-7, the V gene TRBV4-1, with 9 nucleotides matching TRBD1. Per germline, CDR1 MGHRA and CDR2 YSYEKL. This CDR3 is 16 amino acids long. V lost 0 bases, J lost 0 bases, and 3 bases stayed unmatched. CDR3 bases: TGCGCCAGCAGCCAAGATCCGGGACAGGGCTCCTACGAGCAGTACTTC. Translation: CASSQDPGQGSYEQYF.

The table lists this clonotype with many counts. This rearrangement joins TRBV7-9 to TRBJ2-1; 8 bases line up with TRBD1. The CDR3 consists of 16 residues. From germline, CDR1 is SEHNR and CDR2 FQNEAQ (reference sequence). V dropped 5 bases and J dropped 5; count of bases not matched to a gene: 11. CDR3 sequence (DNA): TGTGCCAGCAGCATGGACAGGGCGGGGACCGACAATGAGCAGTTCTTC. As protein: CASSMDRAGTDNEQFF.

V and J are TRBV2 and TRBJ2-7; 9 nucleotides line up with TRBD1. With V trimmed by 9 bases and J by 2 bases, 8 bases remained unmatched. This CDR3 comprises 14 residues. Germline loops: CDR1 SNHLY, CDR2 FYNNEI. The CDR3 DNA follows: TGTGCCAGTTCGACCGGGACAGGGCCCTACGAGCAGTACTTC. Its translation: CASSTGTGPYEQYF.

This clonotype was seen a few times. The CDR3 DNA sequence: TGCGCCAGCAGCGCGGTCGGGACAGCCACAGATACGCAGTATTTT. It encodes CASSAVGTATDTQYF. The chain recombines TRBV10-1 with TRBJ2-3, with 7 bases aligning to TRBD1. In germline, CDR1 is WNHNN, CDR2 SYGVQD (reference sequence). V was pared by 6 bases and J by 2 bases, with 8 bases of the junction left unmatched. CDR3 size: 15 residues.

In the case of this clonotype: A far larger clone is just one base off, so this is likely a read error. The V gene is TRBV11-2, the J gene TRBJ2-3; TRBD2 agrees at 8 bases. Judging by the DNA end, TRBJ2-5 fits better; the J call may be wrong. Germline values: CDR1 SGHAT, CDR2 FQNNGV. The CDR3 runs 17 residues. CDR3 nucleotides: TGTGCCAGCAGCTCAGGGACTAGGGCGAGCGGGTTCTCGGCCCAGTACTTC. Translated: CASSSGTRASGFSAQYF.

This clonotype was recorded a few times. The chain uses TRBV19 and TRBJ1-6; D gene ambiguous. The CDR3 extends over 16 amino acids. V was clipped by 5 bases and J by 7 bases, with 18 bases between them. Germline values: CDR1 LNHDA, CDR2 SQIVND (reference sequence). The CDR3 reads CASSQEGMIGNSPLHF. CDR3 DNA sequence: TGTGCCAGTAGTCAAGAGGGTATGATTGGGAATTCACCCCTCCACTTT.

Only a few counts were recorded for this clonotype. V and J are TRBV7-6 and TRBJ2-3; D not resolved. Trimming cost V 2 bases and J 2 bases, with 8 bases left between them. The CDR3 is 14 amino acids. Germline-derived CDR1 and CDR2 are SGHVS and FNYEAQ. Here the CDR3 reads CASSLLYSTDTQYF. As DNA, the CDR3 is TGTGCCAGCAGCTTACTGTATTCCACAGATACGCAGTATTTT.

Remarks on this clonotype: Given a far larger clone just one base away, this is likely a sequencing read error. The chain uses TRBV7-2 and TRBJ1-1; a possible D gene is TRBD1 (5 bases). The CDR3 loop spans 15 amino acids. The V end lost 5 bases, the J end lost 3 bases, and 16 bases lay between the germline ends. Per the germline V gene, CDR1 is SGHTA and CDR2 is FQGNSA. In nucleotides, the CDR3 is TGTGCCAGCAGCGTAAAACAGGCCCTGGACACTGAAGCTTTCTTT. Translating gives CASSVKQALDTEAFF.

The chain links TRBV28 to TRBJ1-4; D is unclear. The germline gives CDR1 MDHEN, CDR2 SYDVKM. V lost 8 bases, J lost 8 bases, and 15 bases lay in between. The CDR3 contains 13 residues. CDR3 coding DNA: TGTGCCAGCTGCCCGGGTGGACGGGAAAAACTGTTTTTT. Translating gives CASCPGGREKLFF.

The chain joins TRBV20-1 to TRBJ2-7, with 14 bases identical to TRBD2. From germline, CDR1 is DFQATT and CDR2 SNEGSKA (reference sequence). J was trimmed by 4 bases and V by 6 bases; bases with no gene match: 8. This CDR3 region has 15 residues. The CDR3 DNA reads TGCAGTGCGGAACCCGGGACTAGCGGGAGATACGAGCAGTACTTC. Residues: CSAEPGTSGRYEQYF.

This clonotype was counted at least ten times. The V call is TRBV30, the J call TRBJ2-7; possibly TRBD2 for D (5 bases). This CDR3 region has 11 residues. CDR1 is GTSNPN, CDR2 SVGIG, per germline (reference sequence). V was pared by 6 bases and J by 0 bases, with 6 bases between. CDR3: CACTSSYEQYF. The DNA for the CDR3 is TGTGCCTGTACTAGCTCCTACGAGCAGTACTTC.

This clonotype was observed many times. The chain recombines TRBV9 with TRBJ1-1; tentative D call: TRBD1 (5 bases). V was pared by 3 bases and J by 1 base, with 7 bases between. The CDR3 consists of 13 residues. The germline V gene has CDR1 SGDLS and CDR2 YYNGEE. In DNA, the CDR3 is TGTGCCAGCAGCGCCGGACAGAACACTGAAGCTTTCTTT. Amino acid sequence: CASSAGQNTEAFF.

The chain carries TRBV27 and TRBJ2-2, with 11 nucleotides matching TRBD2. Trimming removed 7 bases from V and 1 base from J; junction bases left unmatched: 17. CDR1 MNHEY and CDR2 SMNVEV come from the germline V gene (reference sequence). The length of the CDR3 is 20 residues. This CDR3 reads CASTPLGRLAGGGNTGELFF. The CDR3 bases are TGTGCCAGCACACCTTTGGGGCGTCTAGCGGGAGGTGGGAACACCGGGGAGCTGTTTTTT.